These 11 T cell receptor beta chains were all obtained from the same sample, sequenced in a study of siplizumab effects on memory and regulatory T cells. Data came from immunoSEQ multiplex PCR; TCRdb stores just in-frame clones and leaves some out. The sample has approximately 94,000 clones; 80% to 95% are singletons. The sequencing sample was made of CD8+ T cells sorted from blood. The receptors originated from a human donor in good health.

The chain has TRBV30 and TRBJ2-1; 10 nucleotides agree with TRBD2. The CDR3 totals 14 residues. The germline CDR1 and CDR2 sequences are GTSNPN and SVGIG (reference sequence). V was pared by 2 bases and J by 9 bases, with 7 bases of the junction left unmatched. CDR3 in amino acids: CAWSTTSGQSEQFF. The CDR3 DNA sequence: TGTGCCTGGAGTACGACTAGCGGGCAATCTGAGCAGTTCTTC.

This chain connects TRBV6-5 to TRBJ2-1, with D uncertain. The germline V and J ends were trimmed by 2 bases and 5 bases, with 7 bases remaining between them. This CDR3 region has 13 residues. Germline CDR1 is MNHEY and CDR2 is SVGAGI. In DNA, the CDR3 is TGTGCCAGCAGTTACAACGGTAACAATGAGCAGTTCTTC. Its protein product is CASSYNGNNEQFF.

V usage is TRBV7-9 and J usage is TRBJ2-7, with 11 bases fitting TRBD2. This CDR3 is 17 amino acids long. V gave up 0 bases and J gave up 2 bases; unmatched junction bases: 6. Germline assignment: CDR1 SEHNR and CDR2 FQNEAQ (reference sequence). Written as DNA, the CDR3 is TGTGCCAGCAGCTTAGCCCAGGTAGCGGGGGGGACCTACGAGCAGTACTTC. This translates into CASSLAQVAGGTYEQYF.

The V call is TRBV13, the J call TRBJ2-4; D not resolved. The CDR3 extends over 13 amino acids. The V end was cut by 0 bases, the J end by 2 bases, with 2 bases between. Germline V gene sequence: CDR1 PRHDT, CDR2 FYEKMQ (reference sequence). CDR3 DNA: TGTGCCAGCAGCTTAGGCTCCAAAAACATTCAGTACTTC. Protein product: CASSLGSKNIQYF.

This clone was seen only once. The chain is built from TRBV27 and TRBJ2-7; a weak D match, TRBD2 (7 bases). Trimming cost V 1 base and J 2 bases, with 24 bases left between them. The length of the CDR3 is 19 residues. CDR1 and CDR2 (germline): MNHEY, SMNVEV (reference sequence). CDR3: CASSLFSAQGLAAPYEQYF. The CDR3 nucleotides read TGTGCCAGCAGTTTATTCTCCGCACAGGGCCTAGCGGCGCCCTACGAGCAGTACTTC.

The chain couples TRBV4-2 to TRBJ2-7; either TRBD1 or TRBD2 may fit D (6 bases each). Trimming removed 2 bases at V and 3 bases at J, with 11 bases between. Germline assignment: CDR1 LGHNA and CDR2 YNFKEQ. The CDR3 runs 14 residues. The CDR3 coding sequence is TGTGCCAGCAGCCAATTCCGGGGGCTCTACGAGCAGTACTTC. It translates to CASSQFRGLYEQYF.

The chain is built from TRBV27 and TRBJ2-1; 12 bases match TRBD2. In germline, CDR1 is MNHEY, CDR2 SMNVEV (reference sequence). Losses at the gene ends were 10 bases for V and 0 bases for J; bases not matched to a gene: 19. There are 20 residues in the CDR3. Here the CDR3 reads CATKRRLAGAFASSYNEQFF. The CDR3 bases are TGTGCCACCAAAAGGAGACTAGCGGGAGCGTTCGCGAGCTCCTACAATGAGCAGTTCTTC.

The chain links TRBV7-9 to TRBJ2-5, with 8 bases identical to TRBD2. The length of the CDR3 is 14 residues. V shed 3 bases, J shed 3 bases, and the junction held 3 bases outside the gene matches. Germline values: CDR1 SEHNR, CDR2 FQNEAQ (reference sequence). In DNA form, the CDR3 reads TGTGCCAGCAGCTTCCGGGGGGGCAAAGAGACCCAGTACTTC. Its protein product is CASSFRGGKETQYF.

This chain connects TRBV5-1 to TRBJ1-1; 12 bases match TRBD1. V lost 0 bases to trimming and J lost 3 bases; unmatched junction nucleotides: 6. The germline gives CDR1 SGHRS, CDR2 YFSETQ. The CDR3 loop spans 17 amino acids. The CDR3 bases are TGCGCCAGCAGCTTGGTCGGGACAGGGGGCCGATACACTGAAGCTTTCTTT. Its protein is CASSLVGTGGRYTEAFF.

The V gene is TRBV4-1, the J gene TRBJ2-7, with D hard to call. The germline CDR1 and CDR2 sequences are MGHRA and YSYEKL. This CDR3 spans 13 amino acids. V was clipped by 1 base and J by 4 bases, with 8 bases between them. In nucleotides, the CDR3 is TGCGCCAGCAGCCAAGGGCCCGAATACGAGCAGTACTTC. Encoded protein: CASSQGPEYEQYF.

The genes are TRBV19 and TRBJ1-5; D ambiguous. The V gene lost 1 base and the J gene lost 7 bases, with 11 bases spanning the gap. CDR3 size: 14 residues. CDR1 is LNHDA and CDR2 is SQIVND in the germline V gene (reference sequence). This CDR3 is CASSIVPSMQPQHF. The CDR3 DNA reads as TGTGCCAGTAGTATAGTGCCGTCCATGCAGCCCCAGCATTTT.